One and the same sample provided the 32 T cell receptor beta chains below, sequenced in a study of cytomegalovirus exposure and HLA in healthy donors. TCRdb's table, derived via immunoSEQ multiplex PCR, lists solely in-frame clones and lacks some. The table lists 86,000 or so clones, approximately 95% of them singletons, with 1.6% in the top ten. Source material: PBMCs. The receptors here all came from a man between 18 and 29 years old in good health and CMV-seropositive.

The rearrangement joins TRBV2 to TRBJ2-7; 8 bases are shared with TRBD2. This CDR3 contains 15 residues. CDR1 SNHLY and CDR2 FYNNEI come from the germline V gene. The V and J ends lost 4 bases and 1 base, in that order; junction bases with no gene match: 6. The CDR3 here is CASSARLAISYEQYF. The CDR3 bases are TGTGCCAGCAGTGCGCGACTAGCGATTTCCTACGAGCAGTACTTC.

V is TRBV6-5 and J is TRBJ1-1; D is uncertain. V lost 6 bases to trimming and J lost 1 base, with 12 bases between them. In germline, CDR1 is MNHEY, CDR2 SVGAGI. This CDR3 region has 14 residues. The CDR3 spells CASRRGVGNTEAFF. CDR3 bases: TGTGCCAGCAGACGCGGCGTTGGGAACACTGAAGCTTTCTTT.

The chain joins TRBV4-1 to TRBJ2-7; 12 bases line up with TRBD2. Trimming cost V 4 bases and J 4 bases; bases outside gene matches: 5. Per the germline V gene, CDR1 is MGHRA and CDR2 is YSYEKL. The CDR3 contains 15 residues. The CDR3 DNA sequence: TGCGCCAGCAGCCTATCGACTAGCGGGAGTTACGAGCAGTACTTC. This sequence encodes CASSLSTSGSYEQYF.

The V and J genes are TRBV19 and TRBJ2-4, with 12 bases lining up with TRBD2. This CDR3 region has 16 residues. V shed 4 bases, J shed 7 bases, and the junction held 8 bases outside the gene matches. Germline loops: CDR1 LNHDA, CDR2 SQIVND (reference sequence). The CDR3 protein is CASSTRLAGEFNIQYF. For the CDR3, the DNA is TGTGCCAGTAGTACTAGACTAGCGGGAGAGTTTAACATTCAGTACTTC.

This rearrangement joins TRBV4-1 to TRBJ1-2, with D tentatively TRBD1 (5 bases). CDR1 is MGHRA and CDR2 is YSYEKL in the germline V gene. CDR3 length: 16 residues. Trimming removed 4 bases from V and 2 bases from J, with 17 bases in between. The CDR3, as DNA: TGCGCCAGCAGCCGAACAGTGGGGGGGAGGAACTATGGCTACACCTTC. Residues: CASSRTVGGRNYGYTF.

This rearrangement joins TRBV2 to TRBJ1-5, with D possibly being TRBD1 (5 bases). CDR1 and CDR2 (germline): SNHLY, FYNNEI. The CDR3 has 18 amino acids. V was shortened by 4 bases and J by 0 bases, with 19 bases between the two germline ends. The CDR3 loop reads CASSVSLDTPYSNQPQHF. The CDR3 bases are TGTGCCAGCAGTGTGTCTTTGGACACGCCTTATAGCAATCAGCCCCAGCATTTT.

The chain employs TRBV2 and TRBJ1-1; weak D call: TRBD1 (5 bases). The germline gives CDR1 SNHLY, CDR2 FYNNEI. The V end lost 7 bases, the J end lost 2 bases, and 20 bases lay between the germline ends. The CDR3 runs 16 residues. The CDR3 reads CASTYMGPAPNTEAFF. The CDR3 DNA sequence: TGTGCCAGCACCTATATGGGGCCCGCTCCCAACACTGAAGCTTTCTTT.

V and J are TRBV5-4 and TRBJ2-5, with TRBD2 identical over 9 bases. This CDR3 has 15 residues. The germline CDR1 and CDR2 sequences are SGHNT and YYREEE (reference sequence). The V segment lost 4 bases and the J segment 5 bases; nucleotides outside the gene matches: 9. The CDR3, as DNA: TGTGCCAGCAGCGGTAGCGGGAGAGGGGGGGAGACCCAGTACTTC. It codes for CASSGSGRGGETQYF.

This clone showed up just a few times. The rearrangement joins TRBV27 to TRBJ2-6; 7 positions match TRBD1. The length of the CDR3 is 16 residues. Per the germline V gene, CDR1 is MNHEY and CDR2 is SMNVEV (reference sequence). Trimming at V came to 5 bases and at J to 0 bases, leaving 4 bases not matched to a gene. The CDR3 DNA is TGTGCCAGCAGTCGGACAGGCGACTCTGGGGCCAACGTCCTGACTTTC. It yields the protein CASSRTGDSGANVLTF.

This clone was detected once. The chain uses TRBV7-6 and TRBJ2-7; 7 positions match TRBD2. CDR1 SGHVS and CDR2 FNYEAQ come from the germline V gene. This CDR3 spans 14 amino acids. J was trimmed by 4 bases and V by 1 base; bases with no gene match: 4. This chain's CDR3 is CASSLDVGGYEQYF. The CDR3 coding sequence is TGTGCCAGCAGCTTAGACGTGGGAGGGTACGAGCAGTACTTC.

In nucleotides, the CDR3 is TGTGCCAGCTCATCAATCCCCGGGGGACAGTCTAATCAGCCCCAGCATTTT. It is translated as CASSSIPGGQSNQPQHF. J is TRBJ1-5 and V is TRBV18; TRBD1 agrees at 7 bases. Germline V gives CDR1 KGHSH, CDR2 LQKENI. The CDR3 has 17 residues. The V gene end was trimmed by 5 bases and the J gene end by 4 bases; junction bases not matched to a gene: 14.

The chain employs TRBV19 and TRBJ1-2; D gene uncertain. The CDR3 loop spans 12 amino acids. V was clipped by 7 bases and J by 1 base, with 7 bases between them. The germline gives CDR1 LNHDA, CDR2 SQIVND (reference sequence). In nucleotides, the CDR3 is TGTGCCAGTATTTCACTTAACTATGGCTACACCTTC. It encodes CASISLNYGYTF.

The CDR3 protein is CAISDRGSGANVLTF. The DNA for the CDR3 is TGTGCCATCAGTGATAGGGGGTCTGGGGCCAACGTCCTGACTTTC. The genes are TRBV10-3 and TRBJ2-6, with D possibly being TRBD1 (6 bases). Trimming stripped 3 bases from V and 1 base from J, with 7 bases between. The CDR3 is made up of 15 amino acids. CDR1 ENHRY and CDR2 SYGVKD come from the germline V gene.

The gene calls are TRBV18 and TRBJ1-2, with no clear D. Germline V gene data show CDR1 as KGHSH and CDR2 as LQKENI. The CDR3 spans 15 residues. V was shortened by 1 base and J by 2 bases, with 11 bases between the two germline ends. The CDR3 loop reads CASSPLRLLNYGYTF. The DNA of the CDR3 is TGTGCCAGCTCACCACTTCGGCTACTAAACTATGGCTACACCTTC.

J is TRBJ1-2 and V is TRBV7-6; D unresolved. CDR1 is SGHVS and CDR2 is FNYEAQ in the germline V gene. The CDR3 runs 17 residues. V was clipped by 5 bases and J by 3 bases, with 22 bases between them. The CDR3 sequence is CASSPPLYEGSDYGYTF. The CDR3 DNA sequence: TGTGCCAGCAGCCCCCCCCTTTATGAGGGCTCCGACTATGGCTACACCTTC.

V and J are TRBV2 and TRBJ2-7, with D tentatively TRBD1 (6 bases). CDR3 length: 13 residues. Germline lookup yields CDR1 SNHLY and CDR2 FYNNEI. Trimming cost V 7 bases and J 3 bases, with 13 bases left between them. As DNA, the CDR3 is TGTGCCAGCATGGGGGCAGGAGGCTACGAGCAGTACTTC. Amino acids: CASMGAGGYEQYF.

Here the CDR3 DNA reads TGCGCCAGCGGGGGGGGCCCTAGCGGGGTCCCCAATGAGCAGTTCTTC. Translated: CASGGGPSGVPNEQFF. This sequence joins TRBV5-1 and TRBJ2-1, with 9 bases identical to TRBD2. V trimming: 7 bases; J trimming: 6 bases; junction bases outside the gene matches: 14. This CDR3 is built from 16 residues. Germline V gene sequence: CDR1 SGHRS, CDR2 YFSETQ.

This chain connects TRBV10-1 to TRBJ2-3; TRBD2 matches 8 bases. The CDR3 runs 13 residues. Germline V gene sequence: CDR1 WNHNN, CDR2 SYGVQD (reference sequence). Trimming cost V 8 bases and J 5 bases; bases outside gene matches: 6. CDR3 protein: CASCRSGGDTQYF. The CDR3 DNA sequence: TGCGCCAGCTGCAGGAGCGGGGGAGATACGCAGTATTTT.

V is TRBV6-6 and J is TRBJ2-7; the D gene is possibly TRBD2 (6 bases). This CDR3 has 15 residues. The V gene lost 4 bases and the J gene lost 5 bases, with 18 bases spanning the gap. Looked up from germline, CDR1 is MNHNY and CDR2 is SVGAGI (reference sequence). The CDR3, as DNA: TGTGCCAGCAGTTTCTTAGTGGGAGGCGTCCACGAGCAGTACTTC. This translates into CASSFLVGGVHEQYF.

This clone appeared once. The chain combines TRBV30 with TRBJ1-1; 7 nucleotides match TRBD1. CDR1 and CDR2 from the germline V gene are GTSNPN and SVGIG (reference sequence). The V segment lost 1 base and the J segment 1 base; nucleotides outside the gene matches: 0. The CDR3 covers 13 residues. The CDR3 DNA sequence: TGTGCCTGGAGTGACAGGGGGAACACTGAAGCTTTCTTT. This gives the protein CAWSDRGNTEAFF.

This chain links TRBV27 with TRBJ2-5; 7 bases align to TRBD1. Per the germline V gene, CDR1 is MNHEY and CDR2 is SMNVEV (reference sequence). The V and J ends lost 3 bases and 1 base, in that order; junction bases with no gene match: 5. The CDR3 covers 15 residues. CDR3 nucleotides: TGTGCCAGCAGTTTTCAGGGGGACCTCCAAGAGACCCAGTACTTC. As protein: CASSFQGDLQETQYF.

CDR3: CASSLGGEEAFF. Here the CDR3 DNA reads TGTGCCAGCAGCTTGGGGGGAGAGGAAGCTTTCTTT. V is TRBV5-5 and J is TRBJ1-1; no definite D call. Germline CDR1 is SGHKS and CDR2 is YYEKEE (reference sequence). The CDR3 is 12 residues long. With 0 bases removed from V and 8 bases from J, the gap between germline ends came to 8 bases.

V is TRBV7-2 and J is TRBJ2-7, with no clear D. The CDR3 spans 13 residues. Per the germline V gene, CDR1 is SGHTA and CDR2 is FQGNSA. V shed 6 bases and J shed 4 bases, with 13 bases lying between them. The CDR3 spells CASRPSNSYEQYF. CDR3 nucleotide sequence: TGTGCCAGCAGACCTAGTAATAGTTACGAGCAGTACTTC.

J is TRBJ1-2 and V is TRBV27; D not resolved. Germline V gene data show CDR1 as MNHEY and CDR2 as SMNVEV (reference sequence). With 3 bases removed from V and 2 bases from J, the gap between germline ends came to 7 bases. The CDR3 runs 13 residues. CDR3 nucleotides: TGTGCCAGCAGTTTCACACAGAACTATGGCTACACCTTC. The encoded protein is CASSFTQNYGYTF.

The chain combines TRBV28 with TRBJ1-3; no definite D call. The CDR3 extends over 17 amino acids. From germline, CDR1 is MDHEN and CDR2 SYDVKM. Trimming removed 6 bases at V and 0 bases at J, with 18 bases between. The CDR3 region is CASSARPDWYSGNTIYF. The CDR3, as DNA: TGTGCCAGCAGCGCCCGACCCGACTGGTACTCTGGAAACACCATATATTTT.

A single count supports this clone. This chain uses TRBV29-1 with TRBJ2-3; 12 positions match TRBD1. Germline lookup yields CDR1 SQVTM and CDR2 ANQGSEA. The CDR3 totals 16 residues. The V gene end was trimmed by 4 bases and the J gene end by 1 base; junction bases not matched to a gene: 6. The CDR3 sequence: CSVVGTGGEGTDTQYF. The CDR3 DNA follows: TGCAGCGTTGTCGGGACAGGGGGCGAGGGCACAGATACGCAGTATTTT.

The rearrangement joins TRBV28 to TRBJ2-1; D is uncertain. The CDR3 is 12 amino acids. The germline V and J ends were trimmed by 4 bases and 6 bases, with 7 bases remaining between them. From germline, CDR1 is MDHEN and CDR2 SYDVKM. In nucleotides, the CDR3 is TGTGCCAGCAGTTCGTTAATCAATGAGCAGTTCTTC. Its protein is CASSSLINEQFF.

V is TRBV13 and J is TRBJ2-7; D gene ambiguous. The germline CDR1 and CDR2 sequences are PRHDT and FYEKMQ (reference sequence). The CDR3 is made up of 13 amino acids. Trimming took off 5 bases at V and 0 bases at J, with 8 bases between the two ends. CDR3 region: CASSQRPSYEQYF. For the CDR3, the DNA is TGTGCCAGCAGCCAGCGCCCCTCCTACGAGCAGTACTTC.

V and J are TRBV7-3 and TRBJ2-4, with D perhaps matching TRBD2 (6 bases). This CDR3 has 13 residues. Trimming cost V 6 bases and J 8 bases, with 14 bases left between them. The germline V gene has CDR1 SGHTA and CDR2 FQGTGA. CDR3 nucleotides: TGTGCCAGCAGTCGGGAGCCCCACTACATTCAGTACTTC. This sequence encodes CASSREPHYIQYF.

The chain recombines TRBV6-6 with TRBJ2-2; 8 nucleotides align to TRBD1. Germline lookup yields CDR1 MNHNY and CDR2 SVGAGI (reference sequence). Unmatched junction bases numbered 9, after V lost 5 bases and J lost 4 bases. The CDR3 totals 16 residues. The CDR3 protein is CASSRSGGAGTGELFF. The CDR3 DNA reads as TGTGCCAGCAGTAGATCAGGGGGCGCGGGCACCGGGGAGCTGTTTTTT.

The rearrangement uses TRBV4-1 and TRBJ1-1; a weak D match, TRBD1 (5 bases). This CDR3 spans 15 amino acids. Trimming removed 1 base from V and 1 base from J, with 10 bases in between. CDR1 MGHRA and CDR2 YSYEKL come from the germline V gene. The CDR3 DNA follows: TGCGCCAGCAGCCAAGCGGGACTAAAGAACACTGAAGCTTTCTTT. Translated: CASSQAGLKNTEAFF.

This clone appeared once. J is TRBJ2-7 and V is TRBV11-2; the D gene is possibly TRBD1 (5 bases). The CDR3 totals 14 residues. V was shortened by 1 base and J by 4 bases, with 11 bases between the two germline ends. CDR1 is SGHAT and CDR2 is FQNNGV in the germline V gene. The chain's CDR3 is CASSLAGLGYEQYF. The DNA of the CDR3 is TGTGCCAGCAGCTTAGCAGGGCTGGGTTACGAGCAGTACTTC.